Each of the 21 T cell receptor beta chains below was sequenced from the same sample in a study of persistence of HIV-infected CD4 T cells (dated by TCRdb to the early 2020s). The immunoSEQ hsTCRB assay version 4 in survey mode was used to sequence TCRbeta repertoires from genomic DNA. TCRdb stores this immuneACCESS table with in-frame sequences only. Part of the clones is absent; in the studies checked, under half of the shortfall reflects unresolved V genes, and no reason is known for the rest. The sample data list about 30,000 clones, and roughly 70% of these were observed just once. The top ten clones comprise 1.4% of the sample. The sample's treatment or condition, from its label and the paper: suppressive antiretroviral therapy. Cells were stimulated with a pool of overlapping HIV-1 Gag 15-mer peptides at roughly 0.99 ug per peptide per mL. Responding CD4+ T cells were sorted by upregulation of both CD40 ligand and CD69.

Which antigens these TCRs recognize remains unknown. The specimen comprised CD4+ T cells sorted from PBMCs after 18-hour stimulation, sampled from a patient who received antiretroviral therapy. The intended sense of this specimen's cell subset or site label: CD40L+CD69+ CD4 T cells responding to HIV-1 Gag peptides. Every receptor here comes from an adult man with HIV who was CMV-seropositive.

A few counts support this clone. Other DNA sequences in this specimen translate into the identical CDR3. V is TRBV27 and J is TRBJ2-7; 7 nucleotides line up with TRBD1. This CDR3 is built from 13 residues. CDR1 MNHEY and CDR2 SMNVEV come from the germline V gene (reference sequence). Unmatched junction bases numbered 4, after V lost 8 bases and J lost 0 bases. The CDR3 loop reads CASGTANSYEQYF. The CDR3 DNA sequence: TGTGCCAGCGGGACAGCCAACTCCTACGAGCAGTACTTC.

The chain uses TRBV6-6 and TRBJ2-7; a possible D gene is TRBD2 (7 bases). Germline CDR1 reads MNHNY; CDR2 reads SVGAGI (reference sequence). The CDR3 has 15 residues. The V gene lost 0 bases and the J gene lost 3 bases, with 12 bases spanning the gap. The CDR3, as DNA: TGTGCCAGCAGTTACTCGGGGGGGGGCGGCTACGAGCAGTACTTC. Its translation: CASSYSGGGGYEQYF.

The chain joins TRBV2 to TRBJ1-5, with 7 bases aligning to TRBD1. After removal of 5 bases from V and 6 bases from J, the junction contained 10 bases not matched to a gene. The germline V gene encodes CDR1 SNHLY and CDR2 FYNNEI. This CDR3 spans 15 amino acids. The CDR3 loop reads CASSFVDREGQPQHF. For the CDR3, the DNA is TGTGCCAGCAGTTTCGTAGACAGGGAAGGTCAGCCCCAGCATTTT.

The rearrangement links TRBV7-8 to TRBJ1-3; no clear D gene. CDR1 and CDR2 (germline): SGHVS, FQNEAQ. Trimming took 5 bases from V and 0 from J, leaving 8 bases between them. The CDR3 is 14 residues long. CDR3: CASSLPASGNTIYF. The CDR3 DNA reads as TGTGCCAGCAGCCTCCCGGCCTCTGGAAACACCATATATTTT.

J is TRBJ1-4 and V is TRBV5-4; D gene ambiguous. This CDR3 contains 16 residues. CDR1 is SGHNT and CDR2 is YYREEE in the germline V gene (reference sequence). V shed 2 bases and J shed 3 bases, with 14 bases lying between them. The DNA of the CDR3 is TGTGCCAGCAGCTTAATGGGCCGGGGATCTAATGAAAAACTGTTTTTT. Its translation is CASSLMGRGSNEKLFF.

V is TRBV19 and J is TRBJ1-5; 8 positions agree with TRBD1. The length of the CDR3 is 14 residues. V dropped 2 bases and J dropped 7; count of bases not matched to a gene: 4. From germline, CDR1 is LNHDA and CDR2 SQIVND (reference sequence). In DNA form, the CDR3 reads TGTGCCAGTAGTATACAGGGGGCAGAACAGCCCCAGCATTTT. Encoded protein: CASSIQGAEQPQHF.

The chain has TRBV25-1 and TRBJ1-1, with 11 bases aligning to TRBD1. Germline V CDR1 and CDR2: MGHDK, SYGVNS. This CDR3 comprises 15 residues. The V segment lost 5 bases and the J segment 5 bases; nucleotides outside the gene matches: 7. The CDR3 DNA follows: TGTGCCAGCAGTACCCACGGGACAGGGGGGACTGAAGCTTTCTTT. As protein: CASSTHGTGGTEAFF. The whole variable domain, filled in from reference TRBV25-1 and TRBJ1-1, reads EADIYQTPRYLVIGTGKKITLECSQTMGHDKMYWYQQDPGMELHLIHYSYGVNSTEKGDLSSESTVSRIRTEHFPLTLESARPSHTSQYLCASSTHGTGGTEAFFGQGTRLTVV.

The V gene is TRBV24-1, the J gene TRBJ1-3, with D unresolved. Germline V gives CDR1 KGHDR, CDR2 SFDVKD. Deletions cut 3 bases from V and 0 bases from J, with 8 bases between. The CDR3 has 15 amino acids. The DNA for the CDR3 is TGTGCCACCAGTGATCCCCACCTCTCTGGAAACACCATATATTTT. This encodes CATSDPHLSGNTIYF.

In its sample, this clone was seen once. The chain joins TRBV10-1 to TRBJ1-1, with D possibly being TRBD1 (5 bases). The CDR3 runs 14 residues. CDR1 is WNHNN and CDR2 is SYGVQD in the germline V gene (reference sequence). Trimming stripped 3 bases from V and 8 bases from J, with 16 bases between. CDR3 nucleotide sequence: TGCGCCAGCAGTGACGGACACCCGCCGAGGGAAGCTTTCTTT. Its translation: CASSDGHPPREAFF.

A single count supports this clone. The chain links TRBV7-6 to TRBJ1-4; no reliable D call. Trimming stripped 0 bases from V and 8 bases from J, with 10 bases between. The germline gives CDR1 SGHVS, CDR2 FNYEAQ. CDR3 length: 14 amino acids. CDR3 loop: CASSLAGLGEKLFF. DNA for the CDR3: TGTGCCAGCAGCTTAGCAGGGTTGGGGGAAAAACTGTTTTTT.

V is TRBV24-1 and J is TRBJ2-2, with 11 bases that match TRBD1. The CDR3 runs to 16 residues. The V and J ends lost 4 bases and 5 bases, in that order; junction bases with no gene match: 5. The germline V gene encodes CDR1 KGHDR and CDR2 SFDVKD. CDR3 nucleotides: TGTGCCACCAGTGACCCCGGGACAGGGGGAACCGGGGAGCTGTTTTTT. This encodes CATSDPGTGGTGELFF.

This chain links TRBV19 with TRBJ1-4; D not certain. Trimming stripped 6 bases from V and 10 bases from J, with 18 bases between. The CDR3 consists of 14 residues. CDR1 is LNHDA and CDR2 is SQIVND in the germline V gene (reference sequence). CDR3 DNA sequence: TGTGCCAGTAGCGAGGAGATAAATGGCGGAAAACTGTTTTTT. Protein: CASSEEINGGKLFF.

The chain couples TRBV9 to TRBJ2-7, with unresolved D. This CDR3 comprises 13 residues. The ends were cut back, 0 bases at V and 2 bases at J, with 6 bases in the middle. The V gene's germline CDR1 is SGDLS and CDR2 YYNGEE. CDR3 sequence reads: CASSVDGTYEQYF. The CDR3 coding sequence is TGTGCCAGCAGCGTAGACGGTACCTACGAGCAGTACTTC.

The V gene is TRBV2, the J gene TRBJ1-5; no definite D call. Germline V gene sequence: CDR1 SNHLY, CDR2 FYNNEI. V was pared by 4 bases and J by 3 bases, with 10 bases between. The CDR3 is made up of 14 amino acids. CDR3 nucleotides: TGTGCCAGCAGTGTCCGGACTTACAATCAGCCCCAGCATTTT. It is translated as CASSVRTYNQPQHF.

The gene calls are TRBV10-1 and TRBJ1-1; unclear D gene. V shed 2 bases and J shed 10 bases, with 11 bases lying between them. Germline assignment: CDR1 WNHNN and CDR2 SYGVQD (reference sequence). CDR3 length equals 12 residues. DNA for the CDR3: TGCGCCAGCAGTGAGGGCTCAAGAGGAGCTTTCTTT. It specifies CASSEGSRGAFF.

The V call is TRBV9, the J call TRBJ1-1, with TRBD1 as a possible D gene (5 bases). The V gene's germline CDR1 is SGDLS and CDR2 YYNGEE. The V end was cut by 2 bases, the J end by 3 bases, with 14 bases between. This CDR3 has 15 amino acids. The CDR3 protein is CASSVSWGGYTEAFF. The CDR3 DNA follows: TGTGCCAGCAGCGTCTCATGGGGGGGATACACTGAAGCTTTCTTT.

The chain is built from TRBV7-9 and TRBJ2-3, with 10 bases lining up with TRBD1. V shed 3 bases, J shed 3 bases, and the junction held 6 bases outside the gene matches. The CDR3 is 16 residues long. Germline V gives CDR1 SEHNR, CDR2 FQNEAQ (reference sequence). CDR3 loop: CASSFPTGGETDTQYF. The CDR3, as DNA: TGTGCCAGCAGCTTCCCGACAGGGGGCGAGACAGATACGCAGTATTTT.

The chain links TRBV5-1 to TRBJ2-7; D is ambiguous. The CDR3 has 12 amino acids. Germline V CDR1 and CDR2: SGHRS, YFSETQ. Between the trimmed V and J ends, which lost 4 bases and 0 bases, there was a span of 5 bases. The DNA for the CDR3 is TGCGCCAGCAGCCCACCCTCCTACGAGCAGTACTTC. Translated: CASSPPSYEQYF.

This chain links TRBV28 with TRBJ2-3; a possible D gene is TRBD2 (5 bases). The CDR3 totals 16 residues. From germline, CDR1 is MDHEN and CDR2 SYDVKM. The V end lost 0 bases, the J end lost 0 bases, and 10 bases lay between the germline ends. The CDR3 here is CASSLWGEKSTDTQYF. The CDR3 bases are TGTGCCAGCAGTTTATGGGGAGAGAAGAGCACAGATACGCAGTATTTT.

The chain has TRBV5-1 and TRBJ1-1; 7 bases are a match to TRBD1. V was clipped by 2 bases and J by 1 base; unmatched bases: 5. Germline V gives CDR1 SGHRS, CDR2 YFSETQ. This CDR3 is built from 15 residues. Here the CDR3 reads CASSFQQGGNTEAFF. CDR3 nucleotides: TGCGCCAGCAGCTTCCAGCAGGGGGGGAACACTGAAGCTTTCTTT.

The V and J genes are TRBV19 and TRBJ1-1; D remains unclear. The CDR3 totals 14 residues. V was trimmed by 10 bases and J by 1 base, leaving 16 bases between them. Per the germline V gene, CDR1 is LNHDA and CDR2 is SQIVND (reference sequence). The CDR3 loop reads CATHRLGSNTEAFF. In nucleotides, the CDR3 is TGTGCCACCCATCGTTTGGGCTCGAACACTGAAGCTTTCTTT.